Described below is a single T cell receptor (beta chain) sequence and its context. Its antigen remains unidentified. From the germline J gene comes the end of the CDR3, since the read stops 3 residues before it. Only in-frame clones appear in the TCRdb table, and some are missing; sequencing was by immunoSEQ multiplex PCR. The sample totals roughly 12,000 clones; its top ten clones hold under 30%. This CDR3 has 14 amino acids. Germline lookup yields CDR1 MNHEY and CDR2 SVGEGT. These data come from a study of T cells in women clearing cervical HPV infection. Study outcomes and limitations: Cases and controls were distinguished at AUC 0.83 by richness and V genes. It is unknown whether associations predate infection; no effector/memory or HPV-specific sorting. CIN3+ cases had significantly higher TCR richness than controls; evenness did not differ.

Input material: blood buffy coat. The source of this sequence is a woman aged 18 to 75 with a cervical HPV16 infection that either progressed to CIN3+ or cleared (not recorded which). The J gene is TRBJ2-3, the V gene TRBV6-2 or TRBV6-3; the match to TRBD2 covers 10 bases. The CDR3 reads CASSLAGGGQPQYF. The sequenced part of the CDR3 DNA is TGTGCCAGCTCCTTAGCGGGGGGAGGCCAACCG.